This TCR beta chain is drawn from a study of T cells in Graves' hyperthyroidism and ophthalmopathy. The investigators amplified TCR beta CDR3 regions from RNA transcripts. With the HTBI primer set, the TCR CDR3 went through a first round of RT-PCR. TCRdb ran MiXCR on the multiplex PCR reads and lists one entry per CDR3 protein. The table records 200,000 to 250,000 distinct CDR3 sequences, about 17% of them present only once. This clonotype was recorded many times. V lost 1 base to trimming and J lost 4 bases, with 13 bases between them. Germline CDR1 is SEHNR and CDR2 is FQNEAQ (reference sequence). This CDR3 is 15 amino acids long. Absence of ophthalmopathy progression within 18 months defined stable Graves' hyperthyroidism.

The rearrangement uses TRBV7-9 and TRBJ1-2; TRBD1 might be the D (5 bases). Sequenced: blood. The origin of this receptor is a man aged 35 to 55 with Graves' hyperthyroidism. CDR3 sequence: CASSLGGWGGYGYTF. DNA for the CDR3: TGTGCCAGCAGCTTAGGCGGTTGGGGGGGCTATGGCTACACCTTC. The full variable domain, completed using reference TRBV7-9 and TRBJ1-2, is DTGVSQNPRHKITKRGQNVTFRCDPISEHNRLYWYRQTLGQGPEFLTYFQNEAQLEKSRLLSDRFSAERPKGSFSTLEIQRTEQGDSAMYLCASSLGGWGGYGYTFGSGTRLTVV.